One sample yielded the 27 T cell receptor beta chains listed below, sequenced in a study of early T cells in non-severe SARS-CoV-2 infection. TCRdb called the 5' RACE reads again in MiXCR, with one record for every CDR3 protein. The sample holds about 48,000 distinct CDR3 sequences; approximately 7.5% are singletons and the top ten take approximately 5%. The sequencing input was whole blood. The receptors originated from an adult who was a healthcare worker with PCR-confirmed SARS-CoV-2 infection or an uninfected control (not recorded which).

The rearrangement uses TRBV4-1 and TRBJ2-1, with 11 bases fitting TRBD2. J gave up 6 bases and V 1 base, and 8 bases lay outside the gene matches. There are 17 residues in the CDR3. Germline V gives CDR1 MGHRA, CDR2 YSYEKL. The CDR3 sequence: CASSQVSGGELSNEQFF. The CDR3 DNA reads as TGCGCCAGCAGCCAAGTTAGCGGGGGGGAATTGTCCAATGAGCAGTTCTTC.

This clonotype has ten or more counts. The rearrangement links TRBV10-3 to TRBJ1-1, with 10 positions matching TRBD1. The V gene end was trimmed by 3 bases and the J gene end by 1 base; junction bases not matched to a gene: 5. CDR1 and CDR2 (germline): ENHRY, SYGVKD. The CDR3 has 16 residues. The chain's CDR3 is CAISDWDRGSNTEAFF. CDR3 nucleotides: TGTGCCATCAGTGATTGGGACAGGGGATCGAACACTGAAGCTTTCTTT.

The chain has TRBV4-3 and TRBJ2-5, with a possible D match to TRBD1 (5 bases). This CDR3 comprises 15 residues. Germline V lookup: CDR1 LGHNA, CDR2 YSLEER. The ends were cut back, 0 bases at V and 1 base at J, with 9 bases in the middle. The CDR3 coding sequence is TGCGCCAGCAGCCAAGACCGGACATTCCAAGAGACCCAGTACTTC. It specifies CASSQDRTFQETQYF.

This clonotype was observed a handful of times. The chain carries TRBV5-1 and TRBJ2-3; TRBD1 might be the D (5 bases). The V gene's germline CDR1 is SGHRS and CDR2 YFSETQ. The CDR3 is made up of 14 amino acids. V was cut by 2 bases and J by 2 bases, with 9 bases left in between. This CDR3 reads CASSLGAYTDTQYF. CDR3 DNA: TGCGCCAGCAGCTTAGGGGCCTACACAGATACGCAGTATTTT.

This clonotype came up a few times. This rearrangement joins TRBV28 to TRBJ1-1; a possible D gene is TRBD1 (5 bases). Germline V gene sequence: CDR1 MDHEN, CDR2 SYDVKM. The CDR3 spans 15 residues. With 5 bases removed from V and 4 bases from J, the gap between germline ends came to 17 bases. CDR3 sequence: CASSRQRTLSTEAFF. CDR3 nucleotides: TGTGCCAGCAGTCGACAGCGGACCCTGTCCACTGAAGCTTTCTTT.

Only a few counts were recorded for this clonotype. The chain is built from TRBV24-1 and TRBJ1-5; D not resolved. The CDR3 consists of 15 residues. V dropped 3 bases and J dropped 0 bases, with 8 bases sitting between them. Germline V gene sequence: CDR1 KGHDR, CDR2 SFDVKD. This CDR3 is CATSDPGNSNQPQHF. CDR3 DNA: TGTGCCACCAGTGATCCGGGAAATAGCAATCAGCCCCAGCATTTT.

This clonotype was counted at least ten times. The CDR3 is CASSAGTGGYNSPLHF. The CDR3 bases are TGCGCCAGCAGCGCAGGGACAGGGGGCTATAATTCACCCCTCCACTTT. The gene calls are TRBV5-1 and TRBJ1-6; TRBD1 agrees at 11 bases. V lost 4 bases to trimming and J lost 3 bases; unmatched junction nucleotides: 3. The germline V gene encodes CDR1 SGHRS and CDR2 YFSETQ. There are 16 residues in the CDR3.

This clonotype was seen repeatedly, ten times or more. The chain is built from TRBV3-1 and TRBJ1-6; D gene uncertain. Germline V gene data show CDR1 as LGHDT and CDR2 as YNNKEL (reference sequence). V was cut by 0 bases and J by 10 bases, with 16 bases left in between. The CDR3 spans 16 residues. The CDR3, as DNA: TGTGCCAGCAGCCAAGATTGGGGAGGAGGGAAGTCACCCCTCCACTTT. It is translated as CASSQDWGGGKSPLHF.

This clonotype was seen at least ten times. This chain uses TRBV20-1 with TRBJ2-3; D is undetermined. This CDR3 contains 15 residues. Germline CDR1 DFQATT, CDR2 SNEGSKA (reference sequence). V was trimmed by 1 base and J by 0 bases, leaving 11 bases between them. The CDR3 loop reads CSARVRRTSTDTQYF. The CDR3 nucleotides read TGCAGTGCTAGAGTTCGGAGAACTAGCACAGATACGCAGTATTTT.

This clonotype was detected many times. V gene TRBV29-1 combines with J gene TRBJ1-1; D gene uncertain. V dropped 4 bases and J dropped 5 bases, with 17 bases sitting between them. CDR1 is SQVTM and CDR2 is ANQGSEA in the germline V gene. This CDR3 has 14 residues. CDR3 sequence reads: CSVGGEGGGTEAFF. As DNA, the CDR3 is TGCAGCGTTGGAGGCGAGGGAGGCGGAACTGAAGCTTTCTTT. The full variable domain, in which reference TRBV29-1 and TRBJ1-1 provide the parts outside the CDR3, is SAVISQKPSRDICQRGTSLTIQCQVDSQVTMMFWYRQQPGQSLTLIATANQGSEATYESGFVIDKFPISRPNLTFSTLTVSNMSPEDSSIYLCSVGGEGGGTEAFFGQGTRLTVV.

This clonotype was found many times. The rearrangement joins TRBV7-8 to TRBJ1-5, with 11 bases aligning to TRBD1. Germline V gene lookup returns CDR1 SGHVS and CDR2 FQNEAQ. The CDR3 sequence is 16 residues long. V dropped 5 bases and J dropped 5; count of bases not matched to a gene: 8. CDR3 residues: CASSNAGTGGYQPQHF. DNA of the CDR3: TGTGCCAGCAGCAACGCCGGGACAGGGGGTTATCAGCCCCAGCATTTT.

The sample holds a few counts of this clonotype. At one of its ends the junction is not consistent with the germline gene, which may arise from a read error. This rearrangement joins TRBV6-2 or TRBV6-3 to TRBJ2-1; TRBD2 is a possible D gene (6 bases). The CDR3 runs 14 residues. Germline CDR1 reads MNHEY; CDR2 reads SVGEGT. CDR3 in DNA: TGTGCCAGCAGTTACAGCTCTTGGGCTAGCGAGGTACTCTTC. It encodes CASSYSSWASEVLF.

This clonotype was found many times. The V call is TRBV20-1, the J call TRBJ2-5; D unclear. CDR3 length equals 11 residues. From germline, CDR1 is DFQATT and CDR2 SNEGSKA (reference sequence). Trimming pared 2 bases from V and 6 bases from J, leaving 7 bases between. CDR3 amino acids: CSARMSQTQYF. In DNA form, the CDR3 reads TGCAGTGCTAGAATGAGCCAGACCCAGTACTTC.

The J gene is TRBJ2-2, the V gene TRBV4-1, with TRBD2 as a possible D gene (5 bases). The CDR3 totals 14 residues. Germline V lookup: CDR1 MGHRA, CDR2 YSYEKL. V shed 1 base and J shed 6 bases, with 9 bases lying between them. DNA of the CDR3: TGCGCCAGCAGCCAAGCTCCGGGGTCCGGGGAGCTGTTTTTT. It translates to CASSQAPGSGELFF.

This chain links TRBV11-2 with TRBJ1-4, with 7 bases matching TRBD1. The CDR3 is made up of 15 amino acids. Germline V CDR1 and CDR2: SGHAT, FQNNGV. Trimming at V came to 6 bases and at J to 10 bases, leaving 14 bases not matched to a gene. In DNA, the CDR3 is TGTGCCAGCAGGTCAAACAGGGGAGAGGGATCAAAACTGTTTTTT. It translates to CASRSNRGEGSKLFF.

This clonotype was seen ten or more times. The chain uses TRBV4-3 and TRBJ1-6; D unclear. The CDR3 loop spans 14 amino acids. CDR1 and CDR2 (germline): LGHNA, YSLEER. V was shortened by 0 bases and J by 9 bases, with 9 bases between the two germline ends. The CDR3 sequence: CASSQDPGTSPLHF. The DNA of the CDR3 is TGCGCCAGCAGCCAAGATCCGGGCACTTCACCCCTCCACTTT.

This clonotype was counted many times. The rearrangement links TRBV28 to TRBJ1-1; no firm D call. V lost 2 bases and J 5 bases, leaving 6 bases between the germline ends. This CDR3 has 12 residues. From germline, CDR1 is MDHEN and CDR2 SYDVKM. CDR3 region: CASSLRVTEAFF. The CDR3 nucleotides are TGTGCCAGCAGTTTAAGGGTTACTGAAGCTTTCTTT.

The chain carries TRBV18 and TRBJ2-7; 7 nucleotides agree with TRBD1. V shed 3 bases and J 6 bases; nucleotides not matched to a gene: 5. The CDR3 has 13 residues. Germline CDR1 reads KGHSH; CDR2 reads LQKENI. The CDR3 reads CASSPGQEREQYF. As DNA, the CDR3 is TGTGCCAGCTCACCCGGACAGGAACGCGAGCAGTACTTC. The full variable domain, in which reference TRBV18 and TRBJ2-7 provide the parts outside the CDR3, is NAGVMQNPRHLVRRRGQEARLRCSPMKGHSHVYWYRQLPEEGLKFMVYLQKENIIDESGMPKERFSAEFPKEGPSILRIQQVVRGDSAAYFCASSPGQEREQYFGPGTRLTVT.

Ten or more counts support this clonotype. CDR3 residues: CATSDSLDGINTQYF. Written as DNA, the CDR3 is TGTGCCACCAGTGATTCCCTAGACGGGATTAATACGCAGTATTTT. This chain uses TRBV24-1 with TRBJ2-3; perhaps TRBD2 as D (5 bases). V was trimmed by 2 bases and J by 7 bases, leaving 15 bases between them. The CDR3 has 15 residues. Germline V gene sequence: CDR1 KGHDR, CDR2 SFDVKD.

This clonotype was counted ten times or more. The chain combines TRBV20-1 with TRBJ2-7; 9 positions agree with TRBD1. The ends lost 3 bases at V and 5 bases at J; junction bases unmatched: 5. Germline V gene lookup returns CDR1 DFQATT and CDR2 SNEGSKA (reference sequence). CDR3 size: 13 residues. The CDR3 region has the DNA TGCAGTGCTAGTAAGACAGGGGGAGACGAGCAGTACTTC. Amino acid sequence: CSASKTGGDEQYF.

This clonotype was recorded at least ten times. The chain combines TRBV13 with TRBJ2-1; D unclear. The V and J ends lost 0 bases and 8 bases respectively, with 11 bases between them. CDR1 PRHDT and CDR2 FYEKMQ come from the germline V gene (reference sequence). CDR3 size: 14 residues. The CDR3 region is CASSLGLKQYEQFF. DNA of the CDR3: TGTGCCAGCAGCTTAGGCCTCAAACAGTATGAGCAGTTCTTC.

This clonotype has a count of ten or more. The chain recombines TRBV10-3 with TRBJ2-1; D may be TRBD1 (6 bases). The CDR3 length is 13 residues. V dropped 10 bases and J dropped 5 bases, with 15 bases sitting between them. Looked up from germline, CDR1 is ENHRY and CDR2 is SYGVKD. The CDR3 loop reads CASKDSPNNEQFF. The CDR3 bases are TGTGCCAGCAAGGACAGCCCTAACAATGAGCAGTTCTTC.

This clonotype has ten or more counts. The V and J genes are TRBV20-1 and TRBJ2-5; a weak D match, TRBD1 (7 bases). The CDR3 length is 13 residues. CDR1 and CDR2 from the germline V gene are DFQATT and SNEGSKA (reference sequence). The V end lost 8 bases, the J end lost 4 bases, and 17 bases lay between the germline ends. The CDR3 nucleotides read TGCAGTTCACAGGGGAGGACTCGAGAGACCCAGTACTTC. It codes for CSSQGRTRETQYF.

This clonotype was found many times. Here the CDR3 reads CASSLAGTDIYGYTF. As DNA, the CDR3 is TGTGCCAGCAGCTTAGCAGGGACAGACATCTATGGCTACACCTTC. The J gene is TRBJ1-2, the V gene TRBV7-2; 7 bases match TRBD1. The CDR3 extends over 15 amino acids. Trimming cost V 0 bases and J 4 bases; bases outside gene matches: 5. Germline lookup yields CDR1 SGHTA and CDR2 FQGNSA.

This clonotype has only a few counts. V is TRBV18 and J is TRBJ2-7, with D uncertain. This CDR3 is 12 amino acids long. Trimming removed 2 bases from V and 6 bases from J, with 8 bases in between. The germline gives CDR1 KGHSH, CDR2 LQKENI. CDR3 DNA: TGTGCCAGCTCACCAATGGCAACCGAGCAGTACTTC. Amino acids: CASSPMATEQYF. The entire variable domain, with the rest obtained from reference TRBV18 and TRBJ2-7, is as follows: NAGVMQNPRHLVRRRGQEARLRCSPMKGHSHVYWYRQLPEEGLKFMVYLQKENIIDESGMPKERFSAEFPKEGPSILRIQQVVRGDSAAYFCASSPMATEQYFGPGTRLTVT.

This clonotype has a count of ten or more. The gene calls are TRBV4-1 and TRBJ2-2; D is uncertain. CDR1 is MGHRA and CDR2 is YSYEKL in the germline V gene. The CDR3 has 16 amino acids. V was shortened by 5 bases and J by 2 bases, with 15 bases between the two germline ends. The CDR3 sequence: CASSSLGRQNTGELFF. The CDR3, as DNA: TGCGCCAGCAGCTCACTGGGTAGGCAAAACACCGGGGAGCTGTTTTTT.

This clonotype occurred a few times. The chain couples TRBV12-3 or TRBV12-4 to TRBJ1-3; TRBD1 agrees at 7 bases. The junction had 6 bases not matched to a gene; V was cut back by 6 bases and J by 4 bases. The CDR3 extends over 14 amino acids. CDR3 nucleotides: TGTGCCAGCAGCTTCACAGGGGAAGGAAACACCATATATTTT. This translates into CASSFTGEGNTIYF.